What follows are 6 T cell receptor beta chains derived from one specimen sequenced in a study of shared clonotypes between healthy human individuals. The protocol was immunoSEQ multiplex PCR, while the TCRdb copy is restricted to in-frame clones and leaves out a portion. The sample shows some 1.4 million clones, roughly 97% of them seen only once. The sample was naive CD4+ T cells sorted from blood. Indicated subset: CD45RA+ positively selected. The receptors shown here come from a man younger than 45 in good health.

V is TRBV2 and J is TRBJ2-2, with 8 positions matching TRBD2. The CDR3 is 16 residues long. Per germline, CDR1 SNHLY and CDR2 FYNNEI. With 6 bases clipped from V and 2 bases from J, the junction kept 8 bases outside the gene matches. Here the CDR3 reads CASSPTSVGNTGELFF. The CDR3 DNA sequence: TGTGCCAGCAGCCCGACTAGCGTGGGTAACACCGGGGAGCTGTTTTTT.

There are a few counts of this clone. The genes are TRBV27 and TRBJ1-2, with 7 bases identical to TRBD1. The CDR3 length is 13 residues. V shed 5 bases, J shed 9 bases, and the junction held 9 bases outside the gene matches. Per the germline V gene, CDR1 is MNHEY and CDR2 is SMNVEV (reference sequence). CDR3 sequence reads: CASSIAQGRSYTF. The CDR3, as DNA: TGTGCCAGCAGTATAGCACAGGGGAGGAGCTACACCTTC.

The V call is TRBV18, the J call TRBJ2-7; D is unresolved. CDR1 KGHSH and CDR2 LQKENI come from the germline V gene. Between the trimmed V and J ends, which lost 3 bases and 6 bases, there was a span of 12 bases. This CDR3 has 13 residues. CDR3 DNA: TGTGCCAGCTCACCTTTGGAGCGAAGCGAGCAGTACTTC. Translating gives CASSPLERSEQYF.

V usage is TRBV5-1 and J usage is TRBJ2-1; weak D call: TRBD2 (6 bases). Germline-derived CDR1 and CDR2 are SGHRS and YFSETQ. Trimming stripped 3 bases from V and 7 bases from J, with 17 bases between. The CDR3 covers 15 residues. The DNA for the CDR3 is TGCGCCAGCAGCTCCCAATGGACTACTTTTAATGAGCAGTTCTTC. Its protein product is CASSSQWTTFNEQFF.

The chain couples TRBV7-8 to TRBJ1-2; no definite D call. Deletions cut 5 bases from V and 7 bases from J, with 14 bases between. This CDR3 has 13 amino acids. CDR1 is SGHVS, CDR2 FQNEAQ, per germline. The DNA for the CDR3 is TGTGCCAGCAGCCTGCTGGGGTTCGGTGGCTACACCTTC. It yields the protein CASSLLGFGGYTF.

The chain recombines TRBV7-9 with TRBJ2-1, with a tentative D call TRBD2 (6 bases). From germline, CDR1 is SEHNR and CDR2 FQNEAQ (reference sequence). CDR3 length: 17 residues. V lost 4 bases and J lost 5, with 21 bases in between. For the CDR3, the DNA is TGTGCCAGCAGCTCTTTCCTTGGGAGACGGGAGAACAATGAGCAGTTCTTC. It is translated as CASSSFLGRRENNEQFF.